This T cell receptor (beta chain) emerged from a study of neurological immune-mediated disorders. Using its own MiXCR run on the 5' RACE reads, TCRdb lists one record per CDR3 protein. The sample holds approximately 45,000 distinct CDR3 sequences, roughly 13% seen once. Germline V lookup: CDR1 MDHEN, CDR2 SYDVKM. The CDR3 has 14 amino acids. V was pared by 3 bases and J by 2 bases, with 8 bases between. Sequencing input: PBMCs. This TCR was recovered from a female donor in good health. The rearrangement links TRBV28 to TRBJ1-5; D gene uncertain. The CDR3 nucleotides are TGTGCCAGCAGTTTGCGGCCCCGCAATCAGCCCCAGCATTTT. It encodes CASSLRPRNQPQHF.